The 20 T cell receptor beta chains given below trace back to one sample, sequenced in a study of T cell repertoires in aging, cancer and after chemotherapy. TRB rearrangements spanning V, D and J were amplified using mixed TRB-A/B primers. TCRdb reprocessed the multiplex PCR reads via MiXCR and lists one record per CDR3 protein. There are 1,200 to 1,500 distinct CDR3 sequences in the sample; around 21% occur only once, and about 38% lies in the top ten. Peripheral blood genomic DNA, not sorted cells or RNA, was the template. Sequenced: blood. The receptor set was obtained from a human donor with a solid tumor.

This clonotype is labeled as medium-sized (0.01 to 0.1%). This chain links TRBV20-1 with TRBJ2-1; TRBD1 agrees at 7 bases. Germline V gene sequence: CDR1 DFQATT, CDR2 SNEGSKA (reference sequence). The CDR3 runs 13 residues. J lost 4 bases, V lost 3 bases, and 3 bases had no gene match. The CDR3 DNA reads TGCAGTGCTAGGTCAGGGGGTTACAATGAGCAGTTCTTC. This sequence encodes CSARSGGYNEQFF.

This clonotype rates as large. It is unclear where the CDR3 begins or ends on the DNA, so no DNA is shown, and the CDR3 is as TCRdb lists it. V gene TRBV19 combines with J gene TRBJ1-4; the table calls TRBD1, which could not be checked here. Termini included, the CDR3 measures 13 amino acids. Per germline, CDR1 LNHDA and CDR2 SQIVND (reference sequence). CDR3 region: CASSISGPGELFF.

This clonotype is categorized as medium-sized (0.01 to 0.1%). The chain links TRBV6-4 to TRBJ2-1; possibly TRBD2 for D (6 bases). The CDR3 is 13 amino acids. V was shortened by 3 bases and J by 9 bases, with 12 bases between the two germline ends. Germline loops: CDR1 MRHNA, CDR2 SNTAGT. CDR3 region: CASSERGEGEQFF. The CDR3 DNA follows: TGTGCCAGCAGTGAGCGGGGAGAGGGTGAGCAGTTCTTC.

The chain combines TRBV5-1 with TRBJ2-2, with D perhaps matching TRBD1 or TRBD2 (6 bases each). The CDR3 sequence is 17 residues long. The V end lost 1 base, the J end lost 0 bases, and 13 bases lay between the germline ends. The germline gives CDR1 SGHRS, CDR2 YFSETQ. The chain's CDR3 is CASSLLGGSANTGELFF. The CDR3 region has the DNA TGCGCCAGCAGCTTGCTGGGGGGCTCCGCGAACACCGGGGAGCTGTTTTTT.

The chain employs TRBV10-3 and TRBJ1-2; TRBD1 is a possible D gene (6 bases). CDR1 and CDR2 (germline): ENHRY, SYGVKD. The ends were cut back, 3 bases at V and 8 bases at J, with 16 bases in the middle. The CDR3 contains 14 residues. The DNA for the CDR3 is TGTGCCATCAGTGACCTCACGACAGGAGAAGGCTACACCTTC. Translated, it gives CAISDLTTGEGYTF.

The chain carries TRBV5-3 and TRBJ2-5; D call uncertain. TRBV5-3 is classed as an ORF, of uncertain function. The CDR3 spans 14 residues. V lost 8 bases and J 1 base, leaving 15 bases between the germline ends. CDR3 sequence reads: CASSQDLSQETQYF. The CDR3 DNA follows: TGTGCCAGCAGCCAAGATCTTAGCCAAGAGACCCAGTACTTC.

This clonotype is termed medium-sized. V is TRBV6-1 and J is TRBJ2-7, with TRBD2 matching over 8 bases. J lost 7 bases, V lost 3 bases, and 8 bases had no gene match. Germline assignment: CDR1 MNHNS and CDR2 SASEGT. CDR3 length: 14 amino acids. CDR3 amino acids: CASSEGSGAWEQYF. The CDR3 DNA sequence: TGTGCCAGCAGTGAGGGTAGCGGGGCCTGGGAGCAGTACTTC.

This rearrangement joins TRBV2 to TRBJ1-1; no definite D call. The V and J ends lost 8 bases and 9 bases respectively, with 10 bases between them. The germline gives CDR1 SNHLY, CDR2 FYNNEI. This CDR3 region has 10 residues. This CDR3 is CASESAKAFF. CDR3 DNA: TGTGCCAGCGAGTCCGCCAAAGCTTTCTTT.

In the case of this clonotype: A much larger clone is a single base away; this may be a read error. The chain combines TRBV5-4 with TRBJ2-2; no clear D gene. Germline V CDR1 and CDR2: SGHNT, YYREEE (reference sequence). This CDR3 is 14 amino acids long. The CDR3 here is CASSLATHTVELFF. Here the CDR3 DNA reads TGTGCCAGCAGCTTGGCAACTCACACCGTGGAGCTGTTTTTT.

The genes are TRBV29-1 and TRBJ2-3; TRBD2 matches 10 bases. Germline V gene sequence: CDR1 SQVTM, CDR2 ANQGSEA. This CDR3 has 16 amino acids. With V trimmed by 2 bases and J by 6 bases, 11 bases remained unmatched. CDR3: CSVEFPPGLAMDTQYF. CDR3 DNA sequence: TGCAGCGTTGAATTCCCTCCGGGACTAGCGATGGATACGCAGTATTTT.

The gene calls are TRBV11-2 and TRBJ2-3, with 10 bases fitting TRBD2. J gave up 3 bases and V 1 base, and 7 bases lay outside the gene matches. CDR1 and CDR2 from the germline V gene are SGHAT and FQNNGV. The CDR3 covers 17 residues. The chain's CDR3 is CASSLASGGARTDTQYF. CDR3 in DNA: TGTGCCAGCAGCTTAGCGAGCGGGGGGGCCCGAACAGATACGCAGTATTTT.

This clonotype is medium-sized by share. This chain uses TRBV11-2 with TRBJ1-1; D is ambiguous. V dropped 1 base and J dropped 5 bases, with 2 bases sitting between them. CDR1 and CDR2 (germline): SGHAT, FQNNGV. The CDR3 consists of 11 residues. The CDR3 DNA sequence: TGTGCCAGCAGCTTAGTAACTGAAGCTTTCTTT. This encodes CASSLVTEAFF.

This clonotype is labeled large. V usage is TRBV19 and J usage is TRBJ1-5, with no clear D. Looked up from germline, CDR1 is LNHDA and CDR2 is SQIVND (reference sequence). Trimming stripped 7 bases from V and 2 bases from J, with 15 bases between. The CDR3 has 15 residues. DNA for the CDR3: TGTGCCAGTACCATACGTGGACGGGGCAATCAGCCCCAGCATTTT. It codes for CASTIRGRGNQPQHF.

Regarding this clonotype: At one end, the junction sequence differs from germline, possibly due to a read error. The chain combines TRBV7-9 with TRBJ2-7; possibly TRBD2 for D (5 bases). CDR1 is SEHNR and CDR2 is FQNEAQ in the germline V gene (reference sequence). The CDR3 is made up of 13 amino acids. CDR3 sequence (DNA): TGTGCCAGCGGCTTGACGGGATCCTACGAGCAGTACTTC. Protein product: CASGLTGSYEQYF.

The rearrangement uses TRBV9 and TRBJ2-5, with D unclear. Trimming took off 0 bases at V and 4 bases at J, with 13 bases between the two ends. The germline gives CDR1 SGDLS, CDR2 YYNGEE. This CDR3 has 15 amino acids. CDR3 sequence (DNA): TGTGCCAGCAGCGTAGGCAGTATGGGCGGAGAGACCCAGTACTTC. Translation gives CASSVGSMGGETQYF.

V gene TRBV11-2 combines with J gene TRBJ1-6; perhaps TRBD1 as D (5 bases). The CDR3 length is 16 residues. Trimming took off 5 bases at V and 1 base at J, with 12 bases between the two ends. Germline V gene lookup returns CDR1 SGHAT and CDR2 FQNNGV. The CDR3 nucleotides are TGTGCCAGCAGCGAACAAGGGGCTTCCTATAATTCACCCCTCCACTTT. Translated: CASSEQGASYNSPLHF. Together with reference TRBV11-2 and TRBJ1-6, the CDR3 gives the full variable domain: EAGVAQSPRYKIIEKRQSVAFWCNPISGHATLYWYQQILGQGPKLLIQFQNNGVVDDSQLPKDRFSAERLKGVDSTLKIQPAKLEDSAVYLCASSEQGASYNSPLHFGNGTRLTVT.

The V call is TRBV7-2, the J call TRBJ2-3, with no clear D. The germline V gene encodes CDR1 SGHTA and CDR2 FQGNSA. The V and J ends lost 3 bases and 5 bases respectively, with 9 bases between them. This CDR3 comprises 13 residues. This CDR3 reads CASSFTRLDTQYF. DNA for the CDR3: TGTGCCAGCAGCTTTACCAGGTTAGATACGCAGTATTTT. The whole variable domain, filled in from reference TRBV7-2 and TRBJ2-3, reads GAGVSQSPSNKVTEKGKDVELRCDPISGHTALYWYRQSLGQGLEFLIYFQGNSAPDKSGLPSDRFSAERTGGSVSTLTIQRTQQEDSAVYLCASSFTRLDTQYFGPGTRLTVL.

This clonotype is classed as medium-sized (0.01 to 0.1%). The gene calls are TRBV6-2 or TRBV6-3 and TRBJ2-5; D remains unclear. The ends were cut back, 4 bases at V and 9 bases at J, with 9 bases in the middle. Germline-derived CDR1 and CDR2 are MNHEY and SVGEGT. The CDR3 is made up of 11 amino acids. DNA for the CDR3: TGTGCCAGCAGTTCACGGACGGCCCAGTACTTC. This encodes CASSSRTAQYF.

Notes on this clonotype: This may arise from a read error, as a much more abundant clone is one base away. The conserved final phenylalanine or tryptophan is absent from the CDR3, which likely points to a read error. Because the CDR3's place on the DNA is in doubt, the DNA is left out and the CDR3 is given as listed by TCRdb. V usage is TRBV6-5 and J usage is TRBJ1-1; the table's D call, TRBD1, was not checked against the DNA. The CDR3 is 13 amino acids long, termini counted. CDR1 and CDR2 (germline): MNHEY, SVGAGI. This CDR3 is CASSYPGQGALVR.

As to this clonotype: A junction end diverges from the germline sequence, so it may reflect a read error. The V and J genes are TRBV12-3 or TRBV12-4 and TRBJ1-1, with D perhaps TRBD1 (5 bases). This CDR3 comprises 14 residues. Here the CDR3 reads CANSFQGGNTEAFF. The CDR3 nucleotides read TGTGCCAACAGTTTTCAGGGAGGTAACACTGAAGCTTTCTTT.